This is a list of T cell receptor beta chains from one sample in a study of neoadjuvant anti-PD-1 for oral cavity cancer. Here immunoSEQ multiplex PCR was the method, and the copy in TCRdb shows in-frame clones only, minus some. The sample has about 14,000 clones; about three quarters are singletons. Sequenced material: PBMCs, taken after nivolumab (anti-PD-1) treatment. All receptors come from a person aged 40 to 85 with oral cavity squamous cell carcinoma. Both conserved end residues are trimmed from each CDR3. Clone size is given for some rows only: seen once, a few or many times, or a class if the clone is expanded.

V: TRBV30
size: few
J: TRBJ1-1
CDR3: AWRTGITLNTEAF

V: TRBV28
size: few
J: TRBJ2-7
CDR3: ASSDSDEQY

V: TRBV28
size: few
J: TRBJ1-1
CDR3: ASSLLGSGYGAEAF

V: TRBV5-6
size: few
J: TRBJ1-1
CDR3: ASSLVNTEAF

V: TRBV7-9
size: .
J: TRBJ2-1
CDR3: ASSQLAGVYNEQF

V: TRBV29-1
size: .
J: TRBJ1-2
CDR3: SVEQMGYGYT

V: TRBV10-1
size: .
J: TRBJ2-3
CDR3: ASSGPSRTDTQY

V: TRBV7-2
size: .
J: TRBJ2-4
CDR3: ASSPLRSGGIQY

V: TRBV7-9
size: .
J: TRBJ1-5
CDR3: ASSFFGRDANQPQH

V: TRBV11-2
size: .
J: TRBJ2-3
CDR3: ASIYGDSSTDTQY

V: TRBV28
size: .
J: TRBJ1-3
CDR3: ASSSQGLLSSGNTIY

V: TRBV7-6
size: .
J: TRBJ2-1
CDR3: ASSLFGGSSYNEQF

V: TRBV6-1
size: .
J: TRBJ1-5
CDR3: ASNRDRESQH

V: TRBV7-9
size: .
J: TRBJ2-5
CDR3: ASLGGRQETQY

V: TRBV5-4
size: .
J: TRBJ2-7
CDR3: ASNLAGGWDEQY

V: TRBV15
size: .
J: TRBJ2-5
CDR3: ATSRDRAANYAETQY

V: TRBV11-2
size: .
J: TRBJ2-2
CDR3: ASSFANTGELF

V: TRBV9
size: .
J: TRBJ1-3
CDR3: ASSAQGSGTIY

V: TRBV29-1
size: .
J: TRBJ2-1
CDR3: SVETGGYNEQF

V: TRBV27
size: .
J: TRBJ2-7
CDR3: ASSPIDRDYEQY

V: TRBV5-1
size: .
J: TRBJ2-3
CDR3: ASSYSTDTQY

V: TRBV9
size: once
J: TRBJ2-1
CDR3: ASSAGTSGHNEQF

V: TRBV6-5
size: .
J: TRBJ1-1
CDR3: ASSSGWRNTEAF

V: TRBV27
size: .
J: TRBJ2-1
CDR3: ASSSSSSGTYNEQF

V: TRBV10-3
size: .
J: TRBJ2-7
CDR3: AISDLDYDEQY

V: TRBV11-2
size: .
J: TRBJ2-7
CDR3: ASSPGWGPLPYEQY

V: TRBV7-3
size: .
J: TRBJ1-1
CDR3: ASSLFRDTEAF

V: TRBV4-1
size: few
J: TRBJ2-7
CDR3: ASSQGTGVYEQY

V: TRBV7-3
size: .
J: TRBJ2-1
CDR3: ASSMTGNNEQF

V: TRBV19
size: few
J: TRBJ2-2
CDR3: ASSPLDRGRSGELF

V: TRBV28
size: .
J: TRBJ1-3
CDR3: ASTPAAGSGNTIY

V: TRBV9
size: .
J: TRBJ1-1
CDR3: ASSVDSGGNTEAF

V: TRBV11-2
size: .
J: TRBJ2-1
CDR3: ASSPGHEQF

V: TRBV5-1
size: .
J: TRBJ2-5
CDR3: ASSEPGPQETQY

V: TRBV28
size: .
J: TRBJ2-1
CDR3: ASSLTSGGAF

V: TRBV18
size: .
J: TRBJ1-1
CDR3: ASSPPGQGVNTEAF

V: TRBV4-1
size: .
J: TRBJ2-1
CDR3: ASRLGQGAWDEQF

V: TRBV7-8
size: .
J: TRBJ2-2
CDR3: ASSPRIGGYTGELF

V: TRBV6-5
size: .
J: TRBJ1-5
CDR3: ASSPGQGDQPQH

V: TRBV28
size: .
J: TRBJ1-5
CDR3: ASSLGREQPQH

V: TRBV18
size: few
J: TRBJ2-1
CDR3: ASSPFSGSIYNEQF

V: TRBV5-4
size: few
J: TRBJ2-2
CDR3: ASSLAGQAGELF

V: TRBV25-1
size: .
J: TRBJ1-1
CDR3: ASSTGPRTEAF

V: TRBV7-9
size: .
J: TRBJ2-4
CDR3: ASSFGTGTAEKNIQY

V: TRBV18
size: .
J: TRBJ1-4
CDR3: ASSRERGEKLF

V: TRBV19
size: .
J: TRBJ2-5
CDR3: ASSPSGPTQKTQY

V: TRBV6-6
size: few
J: TRBJ2-1
CDR3: ASSYGAEYNEQF

V: TRBV28
size: .
J: TRBJ1-2
CDR3: ASSLGPVGYT

V: TRBV6-6
size: once
J: TRBJ2-7
CDR3: ASSSDLSGSLYEQY

V: TRBV6-1
size: once
J: TRBJ2-4
CDR3: ASSAQASNIQY

V: TRBV11-3
size: .
J: TRBJ2-7
CDR3: ASSLSGHSYEQY

V: TRBV4-1
size: .
J: TRBJ2-3
CDR3: ASSQVAGSTDTQY

V: TRBV19
size: .
J: TRBJ2-7
CDR3: ASSIYGSSSSTYEQY

V: TRBV30
size: few
J: TRBJ2-1
CDR3: AWSVRGNEQF

V: TRBV5-1
size: once
J: TRBJ1-1
CDR3: ASSLVTGANTEAF